The entry that follows covers one T cell receptor (beta chain) sequence. It has no known antigen specificity. No qualities accompany the bases; no much larger clone lies one base away. During the collection period, no infections or other immune events were recorded for the healthy donors. To calibrate time-dependent variance in a beta-binomial model of T-cell clone differential abundance, blood repertoires from healthy donors were used as a training cohort. The training cohort was composed of some ten healthy donors, 3 female and 7 male. The donors were between roughly 29 and 70 years old, with an average age of 43 years. Whole blood, obtained from a commercial supplier, was collected from each healthy donor at three time points spaced roughly 2 weeks apart. For immunosequencing, genomic DNA was extracted from whole blood that had not been sorted. At the junction V is shortened by 3 bases and J by 8 bases, with 19 bases in between. For CDR1 and CDR2, the germline V gene lists KGHSH and LQKENI. There are 15 amino acids in the CDR3, from cysteine to phenylalanine inclusive. The DNA shown is the 45-base CDR3, in frame from base 1.

TCRbeta CDR3 regions were profiled by bias-controlled multiplex PCR amplification of genomic DNA with the immunoSEQ Assay. The source study handled its data this way. To quantify the absolute abundance of each unique TCRbeta CDR3 region, the sequences were collapsed and filtered. Differential abundance was tested with two models: a binomial (Fisher-equivalent) model and a beta-binomial model that adds time-dependent variance fitted from healthy donors. Clones with fewer than 5 combined templates were excluded, and clones with Benjamini-Hochberg FDR below 0.01 were called differentially abundant. Beta-binomial variance was modeled as a function of total template count across the two samples using the form v = (b*log(k)+a)^2. The table was pulled from immuneACCESS by TCRdb, which kept in-frame rearrangements only. Such tables lose some clones; where checked, under half of the loss comes from unresolved V genes, and the rest has no known cause. That table is the source of V, J and clone size, and D and trimming were worked out from the DNA. Here the sample has tens of thousands of clones; more than 75% occur a single time. The ten top clones hold under 20% of the sample.

This sample was included in a study of identifying expanded T cells in peripheral blood (dated by TCRdb to about 2019). Regarding the complete study: Separate aliquots of the same genomic DNA pool were sequenced to produce technical replicates, and four replicates were compared in pairs. Here is what the overall study found, with its caveats: In all healthy donors, the variance in clone template counts between samples taken around two weeks apart rose significantly as total template count increased. Across all healthy-donor time intervals, the beta-binomial model significantly lowered both the number of clones called differentially abundant and the false-positive rate. It was expected by the authors that biological variance in healthy repertoires might increase further over much longer intervals, such as months to years. The binomial model flagged approximately 1.2 differentially abundant clones between technical replicates, compared with 15 to 17 over two weeks and 19 over roughly 4 weeks.

The chain was built from TRBV18 and TRBJ1-2; a confident D gene designation cannot be given. This TCR came from a person aged 18 to 70 in good health. The sample taken for sequencing was blood. The DNA reads TGTGCCAGCTCACCTCAAGAGAGGGAAAAACACGGCTACACCTTC. Its product reads: CASSPQEREKHGYTF.